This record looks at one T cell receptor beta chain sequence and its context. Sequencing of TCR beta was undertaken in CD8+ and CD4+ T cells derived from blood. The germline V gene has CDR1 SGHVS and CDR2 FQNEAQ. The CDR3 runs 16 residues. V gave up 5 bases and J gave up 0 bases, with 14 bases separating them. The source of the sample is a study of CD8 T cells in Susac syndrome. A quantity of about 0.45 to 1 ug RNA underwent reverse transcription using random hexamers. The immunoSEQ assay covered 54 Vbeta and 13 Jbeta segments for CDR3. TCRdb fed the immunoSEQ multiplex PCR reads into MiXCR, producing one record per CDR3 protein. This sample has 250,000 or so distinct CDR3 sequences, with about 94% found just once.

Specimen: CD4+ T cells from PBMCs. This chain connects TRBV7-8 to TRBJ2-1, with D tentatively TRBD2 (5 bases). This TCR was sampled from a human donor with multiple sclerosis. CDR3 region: CASSLRTLISYNEQFF. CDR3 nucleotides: TGTGCCAGCAGCCTCCGGACTCTCATCTCCTACAATGAGCAGTTCTTC.